This T cell receptor (beta chain) was retrieved from a study of cytomegalovirus exposure and HLA in healthy donors. General study findings and limits: Under in vitro conditions, a few CMV-associated chains were confirmed as specific for CMV antigens.

Trimming shortened V by 4 bases and J by 0 bases, and 10 bases separated the two germline ends. CDR1 and CDR2 (germline): KGHSH, LQKENI. CDR3 length equals 15 residues. Here immunoSEQ multiplex PCR was the method, and the copy in TCRdb shows in-frame clones only, minus some. The sample has about 250,000 clones, roughly 90% seen once; the top ten hold around 11%. A note on this clone: What it binds is not known.

The chain is built from TRBV18 and TRBJ1-3; D might be TRBD1 (5 bases). Sequencing input: PBMCs. This TCR came from a man younger than 30 in good health and CMV-seropositive. CDR3 amino acids: CASSLRTSSGNTIYF. The CDR3 DNA follows: TGTGCCAGCTCACTACGGACATCCTCTGGAAACACCATATATTTT.